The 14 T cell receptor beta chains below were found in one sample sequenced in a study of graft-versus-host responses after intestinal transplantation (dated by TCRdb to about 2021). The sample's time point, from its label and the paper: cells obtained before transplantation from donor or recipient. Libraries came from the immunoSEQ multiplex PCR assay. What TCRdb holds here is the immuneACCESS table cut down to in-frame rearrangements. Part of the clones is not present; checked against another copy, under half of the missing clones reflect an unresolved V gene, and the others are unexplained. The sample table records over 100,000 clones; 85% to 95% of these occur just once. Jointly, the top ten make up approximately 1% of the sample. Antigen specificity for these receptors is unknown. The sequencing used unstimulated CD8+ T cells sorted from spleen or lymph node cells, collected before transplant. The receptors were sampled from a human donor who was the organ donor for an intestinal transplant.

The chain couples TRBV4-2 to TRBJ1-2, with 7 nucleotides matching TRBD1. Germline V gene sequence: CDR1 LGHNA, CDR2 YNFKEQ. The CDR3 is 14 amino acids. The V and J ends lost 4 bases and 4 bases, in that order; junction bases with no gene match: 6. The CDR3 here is CASSPLAGGYGYTF. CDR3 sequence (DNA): TGTGCCAGCAGCCCTTTAGCAGGGGGCTATGGCTACACCTTC.

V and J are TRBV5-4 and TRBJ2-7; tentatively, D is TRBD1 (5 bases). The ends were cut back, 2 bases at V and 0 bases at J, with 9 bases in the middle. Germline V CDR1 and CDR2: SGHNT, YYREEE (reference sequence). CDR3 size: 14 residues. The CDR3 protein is CASSLQASSYEQYF. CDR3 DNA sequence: TGTGCCAGCAGCTTACAGGCCAGCTCCTACGAGCAGTACTTC. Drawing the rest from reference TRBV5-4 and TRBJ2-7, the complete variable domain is ETGVTQSPTHLIKTRGQQVTLRCSSQSGHNTVSWYQQALGQGPQFIFQYYREEENGRGNFPPRFSGLQFPNYSSELNVNALELDDSALYLCASSLQASSYEQYFGPGTRLTVT.

The CDR3 sequence: CASNRAGGTGELFF. In DNA form, the CDR3 reads TGCGCCAGCAATCGGGCGGGAGGCACCGGGGAGCTGTTTTTT. This chain uses TRBV4-1 with TRBJ2-2, with 8 bases identical to TRBD2. CDR1 and CDR2 (germline): MGHRA, YSYEKL. With 7 bases clipped from V and 4 bases from J, the junction kept 5 bases outside the gene matches. The length of the CDR3 is 14 residues.

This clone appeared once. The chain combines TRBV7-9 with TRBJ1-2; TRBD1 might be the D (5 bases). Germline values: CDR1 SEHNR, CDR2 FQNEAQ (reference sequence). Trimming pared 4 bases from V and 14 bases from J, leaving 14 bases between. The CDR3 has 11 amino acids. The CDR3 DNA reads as TGTGCCAGCAGCTCCCGGGACTCCGTAACCTTC. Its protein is CASSSRDSVTF.

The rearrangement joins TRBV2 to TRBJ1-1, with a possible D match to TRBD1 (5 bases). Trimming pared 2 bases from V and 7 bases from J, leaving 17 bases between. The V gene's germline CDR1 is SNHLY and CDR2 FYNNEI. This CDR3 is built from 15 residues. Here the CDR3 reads CASSESPGPRGEAFF. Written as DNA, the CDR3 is TGTGCCAGCAGTGAATCCCCGGGTCCAAGGGGTGAAGCTTTCTTT.

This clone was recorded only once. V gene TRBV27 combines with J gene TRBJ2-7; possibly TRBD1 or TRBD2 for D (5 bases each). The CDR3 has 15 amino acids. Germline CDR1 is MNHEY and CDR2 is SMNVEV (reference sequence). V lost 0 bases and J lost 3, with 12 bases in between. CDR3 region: CASSLSLGPYYEQYF. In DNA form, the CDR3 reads TGTGCCAGCAGTTTATCCCTGGGACCTTACTACGAGCAGTACTTC.

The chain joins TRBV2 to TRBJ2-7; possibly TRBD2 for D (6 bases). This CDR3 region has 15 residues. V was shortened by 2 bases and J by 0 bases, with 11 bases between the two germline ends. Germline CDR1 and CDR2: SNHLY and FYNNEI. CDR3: CASSEMVAASYEQYF. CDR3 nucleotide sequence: TGTGCCAGCAGTGAAATGGTAGCGGCCTCCTACGAGCAGTACTTC.

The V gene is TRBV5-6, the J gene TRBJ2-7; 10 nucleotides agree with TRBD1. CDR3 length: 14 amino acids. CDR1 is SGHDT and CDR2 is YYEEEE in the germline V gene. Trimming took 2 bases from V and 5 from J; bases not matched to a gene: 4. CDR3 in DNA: TGTGCCAGCAGCTTCGGACAGGGGGTAAACGAGCAGTACTTC. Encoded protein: CASSFGQGVNEQYF.

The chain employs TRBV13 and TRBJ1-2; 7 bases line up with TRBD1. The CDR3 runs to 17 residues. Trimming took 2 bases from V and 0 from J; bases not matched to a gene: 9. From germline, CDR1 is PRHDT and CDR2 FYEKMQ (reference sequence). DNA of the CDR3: TGTGCCAGCAGCTTAAGGAGGACAGGAGAAGCTAACTATGGCTACACCTTC. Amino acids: CASSLRRTGEANYGYTF.

CDR3 coding DNA: TGTGCCAGCAGTTTATCGGGACTAGCGGGAATCAGGGAGCAGTTCTTC. This codes for CASSLSGLAGIREQFF. The V and J genes are TRBV28 and TRBJ2-1; 13 bases fit TRBD2. The CDR3 runs 16 residues. The germline V gene has CDR1 MDHEN and CDR2 SYDVKM. V lost 1 base to trimming and J lost 10 bases; unmatched junction nucleotides: 7.

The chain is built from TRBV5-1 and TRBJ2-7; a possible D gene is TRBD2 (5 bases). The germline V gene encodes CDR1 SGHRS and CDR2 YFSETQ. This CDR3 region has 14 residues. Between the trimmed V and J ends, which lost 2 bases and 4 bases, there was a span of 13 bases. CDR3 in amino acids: CASSFGGPSYEQYF. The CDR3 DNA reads TGCGCCAGCAGCTTTGGAGGTCCCTCATACGAGCAGTACTTC.

The CDR3, as DNA: TGTGCCGGCGGGGGCGCGGAGAGCAATCAGCCCCAGCATTTT. As protein: CAGGGAESNQPQHF. The chain is built from TRBV19 and TRBJ1-5; D is possibly TRBD1 (6 bases). V lost 11 bases to trimming and J lost 1 base, with 15 bases between them. Germline lookup yields CDR1 LNHDA and CDR2 SQIVND (reference sequence). The CDR3 runs 14 residues.

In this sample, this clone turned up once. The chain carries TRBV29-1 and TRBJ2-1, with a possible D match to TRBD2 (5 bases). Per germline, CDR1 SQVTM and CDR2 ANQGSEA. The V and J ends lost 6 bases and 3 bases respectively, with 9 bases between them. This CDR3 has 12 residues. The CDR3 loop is CSVTEDYNEQFF. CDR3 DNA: TGCAGCGTGACGGAGGACTACAATGAGCAGTTCTTC.

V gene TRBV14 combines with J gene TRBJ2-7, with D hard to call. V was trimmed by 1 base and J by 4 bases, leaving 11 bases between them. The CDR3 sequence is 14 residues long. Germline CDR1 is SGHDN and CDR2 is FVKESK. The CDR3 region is CASSQGSSKYEQYF. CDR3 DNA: TGTGCCAGCAGCCAAGGCTCGAGCAAGTACGAGCAGTACTTC.